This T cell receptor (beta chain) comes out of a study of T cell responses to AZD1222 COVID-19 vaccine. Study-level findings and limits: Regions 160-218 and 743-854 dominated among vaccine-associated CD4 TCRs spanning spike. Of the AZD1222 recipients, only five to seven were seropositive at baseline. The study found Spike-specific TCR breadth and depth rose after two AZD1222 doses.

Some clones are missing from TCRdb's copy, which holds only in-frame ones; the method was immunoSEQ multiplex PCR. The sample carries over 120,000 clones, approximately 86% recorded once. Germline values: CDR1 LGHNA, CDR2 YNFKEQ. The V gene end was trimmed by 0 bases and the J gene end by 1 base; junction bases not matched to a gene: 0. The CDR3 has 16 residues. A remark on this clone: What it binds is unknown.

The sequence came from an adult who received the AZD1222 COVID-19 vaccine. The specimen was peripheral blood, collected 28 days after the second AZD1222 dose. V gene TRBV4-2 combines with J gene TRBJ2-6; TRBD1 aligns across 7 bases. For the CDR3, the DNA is TGTGCCAGCAGCCAAGAACAGGGGTCTGGGGCCAACGTCCTGACTTTC. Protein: CASSQEQGSGANVLTF.